This TCR beta chain was documented in a study of cytomegalovirus exposure and HLA in healthy donors. As regards this clone: Its antigen is still unknown.

Study-level results: A missense variant in DCLRE1C was later tied to TCR beta V- and J-gene trimming. Cytomegalovirus-associated TCR beta chains were listed, numbering some 170.

Researchers ran the PCR with 60 Vbeta and 13 Jbeta primers. Only in-frame clones appear in the TCRdb table, and some are missing; sequencing was by immunoSEQ multiplex PCR. The data contain 250,000 to 350,000 clones, 80% to 90% of them singletons. This receptor was obtained from a woman younger than 30 in good health and CMV-seronegative. Sequencing was performed on PBMCs.

CDR3 DNA sequence: TGTGCCAGCACCGCCTCAGCGGGGAGCACAGATACGCAGTATTTT. It is translated as CASTASAGSTDTQYF. The chain joins TRBV6-5 to TRBJ2-3; 7 bases match TRBD2. After removal of 7 bases from V and 0 bases from J, the junction contained 7 bases not matched to a gene. Per germline, CDR1 MNHEY and CDR2 SVGAGI. The CDR3 is made up of 15 amino acids.